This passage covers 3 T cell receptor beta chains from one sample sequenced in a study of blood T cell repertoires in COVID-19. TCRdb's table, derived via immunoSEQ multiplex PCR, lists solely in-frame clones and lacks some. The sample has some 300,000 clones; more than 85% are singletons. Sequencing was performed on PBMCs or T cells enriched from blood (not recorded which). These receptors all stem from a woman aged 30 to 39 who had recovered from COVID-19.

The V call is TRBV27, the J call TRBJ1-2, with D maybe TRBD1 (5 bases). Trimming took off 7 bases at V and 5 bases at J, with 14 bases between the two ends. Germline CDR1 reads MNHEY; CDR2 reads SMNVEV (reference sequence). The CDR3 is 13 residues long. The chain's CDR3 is CASTKGYGYGYTF. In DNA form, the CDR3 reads TGTGCCAGCACCAAGGGGTATGGATATGGCTACACCTTC.

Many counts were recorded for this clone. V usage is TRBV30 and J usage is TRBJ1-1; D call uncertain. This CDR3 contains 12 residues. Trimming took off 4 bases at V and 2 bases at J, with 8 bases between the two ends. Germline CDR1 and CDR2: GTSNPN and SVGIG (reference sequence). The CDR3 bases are TGTGCCTGGACCAGGAAAAACACTGAAGCTTTCTTT. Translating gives CAWTRKNTEAFF. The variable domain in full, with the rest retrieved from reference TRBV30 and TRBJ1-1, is SQTIHQWPATLVQPVGSPLSLECTVEGTSNPNLYWYRQAAGRGLQLLFYSVGIGQISSEVPQNLSASRPQDRQFILSSKKLLLSDSGFYLCAWTRKNTEAFFGQGTRLTVV.

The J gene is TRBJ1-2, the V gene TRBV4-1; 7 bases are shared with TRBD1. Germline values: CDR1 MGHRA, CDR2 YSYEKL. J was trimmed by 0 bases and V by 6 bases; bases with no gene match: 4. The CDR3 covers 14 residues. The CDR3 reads CASRLDRANYGYTF. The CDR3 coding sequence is TGCGCCAGCAGACTCGACAGGGCTAACTATGGCTACACCTTC.